The clone carrying this T cell receptor beta chain showed up many times. The data derive from a study of neurological immune-mediated disorders. Time point indicated: technical triplicate 2. Libraries from sorted cells each used about 1 million CD4+ or CD8+ T cells. TCRdb called the 5' RACE reads again in MiXCR, with one record for every CDR3 protein. The sample contains roughly 30,000 distinct CDR3 sequences, 10% to 15% of which appear only once. Germline V gene sequence: CDR1 LNHNV, CDR2 YYDKDF (reference sequence). Trimming took off 3 bases at V and 0 bases at J, with 12 bases between the two ends. The CDR3 is made up of 15 amino acids.

This clonotype originated in a female donor with HTLV-1-associated myelopathy (HAM/TSP). The chain has TRBV15 and TRBJ2-7; D unresolved. The sample was CD4+ T cells from blood. CDR3 protein: CATSSDVSPSYEQYF. DNA of the CDR3: TGTGCCACCAGCAGTGACGTCAGTCCCTCCTACGAGCAGTACTTC.